This T cell receptor beta chain was retrieved from a study of cytomegalovirus exposure and HLA in healthy donors. Overall study findings and caveats: The authors enumerated roughly 160 TCR beta chains as linked to cytomegalovirus. Subsequent analysis of the 120 or so validation repertoires found a tendency for first-cohort TCR clusters to co-occur.

CDR3 length equals 17 residues. Germline trimming cut 11 bases from V and 2 bases from J; bases unmatched to any gene: 20. From germline, CDR1 is MNHEY and CDR2 SMNVEV (reference sequence). Remarks on this clone: Antigen unknown.

TCRdb's copy holds only in-frame clones and misses some; the assay was immunoSEQ multiplex PCR. The sample lists about 220,000 clones; about nine tenths were seen once. The specimen was PBMCs. The TCR sequence derives from a woman aged 18-29 years in good health and CMV-seronegative. The chain couples TRBV27 to TRBJ2-7; 8 bases map to TRBD2. Written as DNA, the CDR3 is TGTGCCCTTCCCCGTATAGCGGGAACCCCTACTGCCTACGAGCAGTACTTC. Its protein product is CALPRIAGTPTAYEQYF.